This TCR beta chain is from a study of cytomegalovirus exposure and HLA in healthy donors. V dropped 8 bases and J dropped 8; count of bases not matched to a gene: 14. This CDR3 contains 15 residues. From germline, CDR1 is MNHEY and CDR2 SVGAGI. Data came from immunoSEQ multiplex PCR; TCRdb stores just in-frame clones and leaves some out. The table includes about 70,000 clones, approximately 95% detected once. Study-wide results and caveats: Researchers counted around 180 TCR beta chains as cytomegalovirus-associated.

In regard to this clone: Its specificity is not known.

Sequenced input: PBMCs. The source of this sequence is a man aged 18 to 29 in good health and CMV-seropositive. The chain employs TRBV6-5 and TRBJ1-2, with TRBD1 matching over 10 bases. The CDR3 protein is CASSSSWDRGRGYTF. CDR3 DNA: TGTGCCAGCTCAAGCAGTTGGGACAGGGGACGCGGCTACACCTTC.